What follows describes a single TCR beta chain. The source of the sample is a study of blood T cells in healthy people across ages. Study-wide context: About one barcoded beta molecule was captured per two T cells (by template switching).

Combining a sample-barcoded 5' primer with a J-beta primer mix, a second PCR ran for about 6 to 12 cycles. TCRdb reprocessed the 5' RACE reads via MiXCR and lists one record per CDR3 protein. The sample records nearly 800,000 distinct CDR3 sequences, around 25% being singletons. There are 13 residues in the CDR3. Between the trimmed V and J ends, which lost 8 bases and 4 bases, there was a span of 13 bases. The germline CDR1 and CDR2 sequences are MNHNS and SASEGT. Isolation of PBMCs gave at least 7 million cells per sample. The same data also contributed to another study, on T cells of mothers and their children.

What was sequenced was blood. The chain combines TRBV6-1 with TRBJ2-3; D possibly corresponds to TRBD2 (5 bases). This receptor was taken from a boy aged 10-17 years in good health. In nucleotides, the CDR3 is TGTGCCAGCTCGCTAGCTCGGGCAGATACGCAGTATTTT. Amino acids: CASSLARADTQYF.